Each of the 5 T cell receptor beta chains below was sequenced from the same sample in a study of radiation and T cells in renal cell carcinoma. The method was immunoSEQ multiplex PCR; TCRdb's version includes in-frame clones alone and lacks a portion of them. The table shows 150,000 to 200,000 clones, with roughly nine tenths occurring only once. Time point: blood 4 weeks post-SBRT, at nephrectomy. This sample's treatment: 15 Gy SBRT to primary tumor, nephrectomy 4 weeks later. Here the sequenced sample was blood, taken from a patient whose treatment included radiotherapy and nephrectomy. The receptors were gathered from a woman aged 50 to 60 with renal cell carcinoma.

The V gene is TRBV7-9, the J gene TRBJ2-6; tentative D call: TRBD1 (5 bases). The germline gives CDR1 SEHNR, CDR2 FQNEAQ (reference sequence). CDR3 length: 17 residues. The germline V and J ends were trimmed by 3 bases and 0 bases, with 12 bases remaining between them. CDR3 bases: TGTGCCAGCAGCTTTCCAGGGATACCCTCTGGGGCCAACGTCCTGACTTTC. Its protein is CASSFPGIPSGANVLTF. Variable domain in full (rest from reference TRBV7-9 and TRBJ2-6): DTGVSQNPRHKITKRGQNVTFRCDPISEHNRLYWYRQTLGQGPEFLTYFQNEAQLEKSRLLSDRFSAERPKGSFSTLEIQRTEQGDSAMYLCASSFPGIPSGANVLTFGAGSRLTVL.

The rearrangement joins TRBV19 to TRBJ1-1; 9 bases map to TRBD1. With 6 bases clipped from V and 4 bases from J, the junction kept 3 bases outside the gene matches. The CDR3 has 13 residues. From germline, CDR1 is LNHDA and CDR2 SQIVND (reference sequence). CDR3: CASSRQGVTEAFF. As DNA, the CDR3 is TGTGCCAGTAGCAGACAGGGGGTCACTGAAGCTTTCTTT. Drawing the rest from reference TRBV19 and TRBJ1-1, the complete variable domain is DGGITQSPKYLFRKEGQNVTLSCEQNLNHDAMYWYRQDPGQGLRLIYYSQIVNDFQKGDIAEGYSVSREKKESFPLTVTSAQKNPTAFYLCASSRQGVTEAFFGQGTRLTVV.

The CDR3 loop is CATSRPAPGRRLNEQFF. The CDR3 DNA follows: TGTGCCACCAGCAGACCTGCTCCAGGGAGAAGGTTAAATGAGCAGTTCTTC. The chain couples TRBV15 to TRBJ2-1; D may match TRBD1 or TRBD2 (5 bases each). CDR3 length equals 17 residues. V was cut by 2 bases and J by 7 bases, with 21 bases left in between. CDR1 LNHNV and CDR2 YYDKDF come from the germline V gene (reference sequence).

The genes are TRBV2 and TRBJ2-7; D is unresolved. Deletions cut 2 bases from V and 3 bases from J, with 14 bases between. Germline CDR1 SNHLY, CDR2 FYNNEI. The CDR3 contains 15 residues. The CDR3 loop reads CASSEIGQLGYEQYF. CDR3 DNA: TGTGCCAGCAGTGAAATAGGGCAATTGGGCTACGAGCAGTACTTC.

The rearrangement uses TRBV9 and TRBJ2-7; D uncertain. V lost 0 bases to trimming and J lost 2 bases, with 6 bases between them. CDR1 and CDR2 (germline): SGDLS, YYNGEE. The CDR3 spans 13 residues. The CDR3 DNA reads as TGTGCCAGCAGCGTAGACAGCCCCTACGAGCAGTACTTC. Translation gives CASSVDSPYEQYF.